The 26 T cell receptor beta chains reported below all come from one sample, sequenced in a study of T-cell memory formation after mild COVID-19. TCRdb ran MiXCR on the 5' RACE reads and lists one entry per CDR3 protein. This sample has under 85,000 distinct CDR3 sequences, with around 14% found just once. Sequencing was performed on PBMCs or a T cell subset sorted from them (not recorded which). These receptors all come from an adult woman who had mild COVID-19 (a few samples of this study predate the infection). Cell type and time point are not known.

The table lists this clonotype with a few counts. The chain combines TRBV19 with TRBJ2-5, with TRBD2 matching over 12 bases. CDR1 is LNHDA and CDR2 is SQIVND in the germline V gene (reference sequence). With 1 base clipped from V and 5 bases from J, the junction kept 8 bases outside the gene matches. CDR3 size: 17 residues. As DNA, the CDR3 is TGTGCCAGTAGTATAGGTGCTAGCGGGGGGGCGAGGGAGACCCAGTACTTC. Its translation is CASSIGASGGARETQYF.

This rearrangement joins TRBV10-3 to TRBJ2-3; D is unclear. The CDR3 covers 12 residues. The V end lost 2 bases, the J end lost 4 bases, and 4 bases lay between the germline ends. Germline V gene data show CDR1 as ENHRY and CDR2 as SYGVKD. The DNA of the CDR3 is TGTGCCATCAGTGAGGTCCCAGATACGCAGTATTTT. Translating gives CAISEVPDTQYF.

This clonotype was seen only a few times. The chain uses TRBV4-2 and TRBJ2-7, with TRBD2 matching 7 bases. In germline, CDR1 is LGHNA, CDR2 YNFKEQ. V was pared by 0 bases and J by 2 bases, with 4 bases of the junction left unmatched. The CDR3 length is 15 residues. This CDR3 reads CASSQEASGAYEQYF. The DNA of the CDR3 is TGTGCCAGCAGCCAAGAGGCTAGCGGAGCCTACGAGCAGTACTTC.

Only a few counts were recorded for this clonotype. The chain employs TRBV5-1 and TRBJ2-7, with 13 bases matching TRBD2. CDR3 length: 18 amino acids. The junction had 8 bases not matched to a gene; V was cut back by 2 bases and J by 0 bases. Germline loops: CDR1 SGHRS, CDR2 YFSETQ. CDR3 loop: CASSFLGLAGESSYEQYF. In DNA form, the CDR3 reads TGCGCCAGCAGCTTCCTTGGACTAGCGGGGGAGAGCTCCTACGAGCAGTACTTC.

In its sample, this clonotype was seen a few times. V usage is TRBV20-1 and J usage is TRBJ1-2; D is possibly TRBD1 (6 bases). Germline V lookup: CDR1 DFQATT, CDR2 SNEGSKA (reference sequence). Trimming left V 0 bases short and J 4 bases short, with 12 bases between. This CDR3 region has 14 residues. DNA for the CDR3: TGCAGTGCTAGAGATCCAGGGGACATCTATGGCTACACCTTC. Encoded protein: CSARDPGDIYGYTF.

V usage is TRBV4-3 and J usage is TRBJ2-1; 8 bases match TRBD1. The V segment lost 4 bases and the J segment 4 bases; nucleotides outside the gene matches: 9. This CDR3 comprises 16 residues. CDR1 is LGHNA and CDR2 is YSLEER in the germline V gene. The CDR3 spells CASSPDRVSGYNEQFF. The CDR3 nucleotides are TGCGCCAGCAGCCCGGACAGGGTTTCGGGGTACAATGAGCAGTTCTTC.

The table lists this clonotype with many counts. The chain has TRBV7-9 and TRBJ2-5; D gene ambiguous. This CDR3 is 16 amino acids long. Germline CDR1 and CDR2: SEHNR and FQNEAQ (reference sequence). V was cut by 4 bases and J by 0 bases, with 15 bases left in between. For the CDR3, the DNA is TGTGCCAGCAGCTCTCAACCAATGGGTTACCAAGAGACCCAGTACTTC. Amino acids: CASSSQPMGYQETQYF. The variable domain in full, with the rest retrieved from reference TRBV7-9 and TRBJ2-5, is DTGVSQNPRHKITKRGQNVTFRCDPISEHNRLYWYRQTLGQGPEFLTYFQNEAQLEKSRLLSDRFSAERPKGSFSTLEIQRTEQGDSAMYLCASSSQPMGYQETQYFGPGTRLLVL.

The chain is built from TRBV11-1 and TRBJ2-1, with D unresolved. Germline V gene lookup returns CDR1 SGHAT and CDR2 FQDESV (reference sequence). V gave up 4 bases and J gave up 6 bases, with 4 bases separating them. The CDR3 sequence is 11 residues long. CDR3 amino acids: CASSSLNEQFF. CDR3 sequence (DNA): TGTGCCAGCAGCTCACTCAATGAGCAGTTCTTC. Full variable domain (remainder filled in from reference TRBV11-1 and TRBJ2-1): EAEVAQSPRYKITEKSQAVAFWCDPISGHATLYWYRQILGQGPELLVQFQDESVVDDSQLPKDRFSAERLKGVDSTLKIQPAELGDSAMYLCASSSLNEQFFGPGTRLTVL.

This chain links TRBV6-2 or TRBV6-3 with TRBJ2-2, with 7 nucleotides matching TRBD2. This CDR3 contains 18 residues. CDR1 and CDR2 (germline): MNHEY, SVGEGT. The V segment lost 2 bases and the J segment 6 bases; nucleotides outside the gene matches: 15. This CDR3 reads CASSYVLGRANAAGELFF. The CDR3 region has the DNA TGTGCCAGCAGTTACGTCCTAGGGAGGGCGAATGCGGCCGGGGAGCTGTTTTTT.

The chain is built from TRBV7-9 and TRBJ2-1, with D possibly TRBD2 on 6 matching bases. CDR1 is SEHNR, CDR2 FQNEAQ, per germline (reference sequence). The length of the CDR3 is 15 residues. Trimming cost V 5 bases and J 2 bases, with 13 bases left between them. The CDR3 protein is CASSPLGGPYNEQFF. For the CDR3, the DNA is TGTGCCAGCAGCCCCTTGGGGGGACCCTACAATGAGCAGTTCTTC. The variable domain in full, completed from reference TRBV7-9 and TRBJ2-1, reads DTGVSQNPRHKITKRGQNVTFRCDPISEHNRLYWYRQTLGQGPEFLTYFQNEAQLEKSRLLSDRFSAERPKGSFSTLEIQRTEQGDSAMYLCASSPLGGPYNEQFFGPGTRLTVL.

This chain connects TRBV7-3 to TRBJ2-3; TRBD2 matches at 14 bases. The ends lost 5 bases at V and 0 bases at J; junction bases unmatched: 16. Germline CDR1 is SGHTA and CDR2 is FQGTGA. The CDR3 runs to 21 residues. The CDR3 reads CASSALGLAGGAPTSTDTQYF. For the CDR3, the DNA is TGTGCCAGCAGCGCCCTCGGACTAGCGGGAGGAGCACCTACTAGCACAGATACGCAGTATTTT.

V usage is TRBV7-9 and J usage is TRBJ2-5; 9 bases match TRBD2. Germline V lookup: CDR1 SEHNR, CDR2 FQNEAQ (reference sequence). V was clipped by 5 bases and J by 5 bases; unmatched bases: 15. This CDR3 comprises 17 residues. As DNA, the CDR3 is TGTGCCAGCAGCCCCCGACTAGCGGCACCATCTTACGAGACCCAGTACTTC. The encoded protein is CASSPRLAAPSYETQYF.

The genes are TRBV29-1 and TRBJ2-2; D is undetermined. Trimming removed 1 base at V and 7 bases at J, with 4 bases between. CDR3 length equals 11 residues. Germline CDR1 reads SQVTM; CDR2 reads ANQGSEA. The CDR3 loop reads CSVEVGGELFF. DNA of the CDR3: TGCAGCGTTGAAGTCGGCGGGGAGCTGTTTTTT.

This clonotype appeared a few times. For the CDR3, the DNA is TGTGCCAGCAGCTTAGGAGAAGCGGGATCCTACGAGCAGTACTTC. Protein: CASSLGEAGSYEQYF. The V and J genes are TRBV7-9 and TRBJ2-7, with 7 bases aligning to TRBD2. Losses at the gene ends were 1 base for V and 1 base for J; bases not matched to a gene: 4. Germline CDR1 SEHNR, CDR2 FQNEAQ (reference sequence). This CDR3 has 15 residues.

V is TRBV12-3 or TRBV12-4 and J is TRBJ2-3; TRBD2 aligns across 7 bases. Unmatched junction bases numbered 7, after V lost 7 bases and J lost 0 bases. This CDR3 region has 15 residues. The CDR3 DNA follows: TGTGCCAGCAACCAAGCGGGACCTAGCACAGATACGCAGTATTTT. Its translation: CASNQAGPSTDTQYF.

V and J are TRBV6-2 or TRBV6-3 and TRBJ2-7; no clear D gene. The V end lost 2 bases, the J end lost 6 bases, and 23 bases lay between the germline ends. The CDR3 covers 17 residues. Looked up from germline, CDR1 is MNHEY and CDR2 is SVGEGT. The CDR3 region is CASSYTRAEPEFCEQYF. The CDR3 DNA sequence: TGTGCCAGCAGTTACACGCGTGCGGAACCCGAGTTCTGCGAGCAGTACTTC.

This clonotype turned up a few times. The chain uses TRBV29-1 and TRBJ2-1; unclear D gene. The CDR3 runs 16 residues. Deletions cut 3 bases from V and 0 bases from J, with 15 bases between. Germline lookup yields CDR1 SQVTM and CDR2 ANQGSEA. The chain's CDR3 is CSVEGTLESSYNEQFF. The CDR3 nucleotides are TGCAGCGTTGAGGGTACCCTAGAAAGCTCCTACAATGAGCAGTTCTTC.

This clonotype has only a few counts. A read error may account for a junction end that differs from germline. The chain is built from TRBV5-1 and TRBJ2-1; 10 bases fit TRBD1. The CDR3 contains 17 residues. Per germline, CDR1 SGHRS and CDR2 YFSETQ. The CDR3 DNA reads TGCGCCAGCAGCTTGGGACAGGGGGCACCCTCACGAAATGGGCAGTTCTTC. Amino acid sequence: CASSLGQGAPSRNGQFF.

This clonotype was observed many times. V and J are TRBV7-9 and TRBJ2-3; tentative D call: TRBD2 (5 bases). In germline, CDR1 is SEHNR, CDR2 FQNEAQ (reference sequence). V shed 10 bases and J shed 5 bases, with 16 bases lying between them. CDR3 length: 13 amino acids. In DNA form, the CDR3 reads TGTGCCATCGAAGAGCCCGGGATAGATACGCAGTATTTT. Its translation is CAIEEPGIDTQYF.

For the CDR3, the DNA is TGCAGTGCTAGAGTAGCAGGGGAAATTTTTGGCTACACCTTC. Translated, it gives CSARVAGEIFGYTF. J is TRBJ1-2 and V is TRBV20-1; the D gene is possibly TRBD1 (6 bases). Germline V CDR1 and CDR2: DFQATT, SNEGSKA (reference sequence). The CDR3 is made up of 14 amino acids. Trimming took 1 base from V and 7 from J, leaving 16 bases between them.

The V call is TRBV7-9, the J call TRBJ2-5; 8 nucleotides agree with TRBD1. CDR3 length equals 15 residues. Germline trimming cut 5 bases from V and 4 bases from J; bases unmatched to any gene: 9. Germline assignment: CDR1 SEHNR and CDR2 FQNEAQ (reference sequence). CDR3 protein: CASSPPDRVIETQYF. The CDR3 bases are TGTGCCAGCAGCCCGCCGGACAGGGTAATAGAGACCCAGTACTTC.

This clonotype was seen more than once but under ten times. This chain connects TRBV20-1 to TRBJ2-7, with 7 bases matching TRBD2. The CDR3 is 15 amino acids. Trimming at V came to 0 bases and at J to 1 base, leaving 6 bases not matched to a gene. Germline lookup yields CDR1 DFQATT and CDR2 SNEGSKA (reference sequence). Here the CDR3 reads CSARDGAGVSYEQYF. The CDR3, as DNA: TGCAGTGCTAGAGATGGGGCGGGAGTGTCCTACGAGCAGTACTTC.

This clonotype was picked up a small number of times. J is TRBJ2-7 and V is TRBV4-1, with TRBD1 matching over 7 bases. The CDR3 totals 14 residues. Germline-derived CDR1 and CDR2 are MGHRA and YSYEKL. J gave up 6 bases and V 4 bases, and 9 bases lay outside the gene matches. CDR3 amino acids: CASSPGQELAEQYF. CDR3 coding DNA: TGCGCCAGCAGCCCCGGACAGGAGCTCGCCGAGCAGTACTTC.

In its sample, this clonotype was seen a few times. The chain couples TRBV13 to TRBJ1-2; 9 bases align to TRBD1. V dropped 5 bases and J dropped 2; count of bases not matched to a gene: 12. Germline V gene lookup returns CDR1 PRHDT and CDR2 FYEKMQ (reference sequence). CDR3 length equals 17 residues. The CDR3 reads CASSPRPTGGSNYGYTF. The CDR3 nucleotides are TGTGCCAGCAGCCCCCGCCCGACAGGGGGATCCAACTATGGCTACACCTTC.

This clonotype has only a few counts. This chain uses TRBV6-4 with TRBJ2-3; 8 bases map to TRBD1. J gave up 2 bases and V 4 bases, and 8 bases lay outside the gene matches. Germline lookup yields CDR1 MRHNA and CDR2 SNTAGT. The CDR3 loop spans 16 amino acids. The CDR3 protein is CASSAADRDNTDTQYF. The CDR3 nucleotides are TGTGCCAGCAGTGCCGCGGACAGGGATAACACAGATACGCAGTATTTT.

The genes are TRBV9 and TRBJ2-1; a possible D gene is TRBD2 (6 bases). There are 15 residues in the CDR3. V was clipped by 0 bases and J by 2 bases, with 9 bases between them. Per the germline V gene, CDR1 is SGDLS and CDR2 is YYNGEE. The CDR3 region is CASSVDGSPYNEQFF. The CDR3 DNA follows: TGTGCCAGCAGCGTAGACGGGAGCCCCTACAATGAGCAGTTCTTC.